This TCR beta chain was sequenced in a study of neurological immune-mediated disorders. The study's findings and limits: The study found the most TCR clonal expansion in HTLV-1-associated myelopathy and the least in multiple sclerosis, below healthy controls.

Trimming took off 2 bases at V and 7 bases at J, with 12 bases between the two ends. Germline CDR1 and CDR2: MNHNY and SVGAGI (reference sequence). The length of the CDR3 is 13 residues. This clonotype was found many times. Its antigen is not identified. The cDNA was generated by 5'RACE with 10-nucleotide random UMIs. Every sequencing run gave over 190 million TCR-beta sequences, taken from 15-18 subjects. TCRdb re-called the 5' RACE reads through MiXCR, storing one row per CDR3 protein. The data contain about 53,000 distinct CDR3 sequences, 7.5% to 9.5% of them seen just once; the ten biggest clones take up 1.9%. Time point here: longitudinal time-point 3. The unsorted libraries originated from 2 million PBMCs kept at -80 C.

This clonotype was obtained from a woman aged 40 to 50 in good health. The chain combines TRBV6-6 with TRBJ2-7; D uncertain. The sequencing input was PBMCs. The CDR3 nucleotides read TGTGCCAGCAGTTACCTCAAATACGGGGAGCAGTACTTC. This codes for CASSYLKYGEQYF.